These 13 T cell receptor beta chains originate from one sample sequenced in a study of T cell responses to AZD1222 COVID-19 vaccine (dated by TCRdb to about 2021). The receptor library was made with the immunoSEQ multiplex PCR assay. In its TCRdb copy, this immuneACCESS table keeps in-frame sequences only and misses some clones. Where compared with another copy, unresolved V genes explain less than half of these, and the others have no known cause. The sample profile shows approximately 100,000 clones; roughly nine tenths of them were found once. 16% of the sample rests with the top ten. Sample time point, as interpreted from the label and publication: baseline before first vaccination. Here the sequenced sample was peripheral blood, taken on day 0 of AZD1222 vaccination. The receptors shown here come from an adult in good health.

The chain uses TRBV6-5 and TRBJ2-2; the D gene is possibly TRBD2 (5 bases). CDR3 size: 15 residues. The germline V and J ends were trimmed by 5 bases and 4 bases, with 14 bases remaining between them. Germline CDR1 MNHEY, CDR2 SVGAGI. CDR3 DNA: TGTGCCAGCAGTCGAGGGTGGATGGGCACCGGGGAGCTGTTTTTT. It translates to CASSRGWMGTGELFF.

CDR3 amino acids: CASTLDRANSPLHF. The CDR3 nucleotides read TGTGCCAGCACCTTGGACAGGGCGAATTCACCCCTCCACTTT. The chain links TRBV6-5 to TRBJ1-6; 8 nucleotides agree with TRBD1. The CDR3 totals 14 residues. The J segment lost 7 bases and the V segment lost 7 bases, leaving 6 bases of the junction unmatched. Germline CDR1 and CDR2: MNHEY and SVGAGI.

The DNA of the CDR3 is TGTGCCAGCAGCCCCCGACTAGCGGGAAATGAGCAGTTCTTC. It translates to CASSPRLAGNEQFF. The chain has TRBV6-5 and TRBJ2-1; TRBD2 matches 11 bases. The trim removed 6 bases at V and 7 bases at J, leaving 5 bases unmatched. The CDR3 consists of 14 residues. In germline, CDR1 is MNHEY, CDR2 SVGAGI.

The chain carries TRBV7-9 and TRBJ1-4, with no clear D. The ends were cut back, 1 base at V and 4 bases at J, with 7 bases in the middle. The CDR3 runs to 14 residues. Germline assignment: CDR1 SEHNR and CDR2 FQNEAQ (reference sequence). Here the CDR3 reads CASSLGTVNEKLFF. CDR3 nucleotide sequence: TGTGCCAGCAGCTTAGGGACTGTTAATGAAAAACTGTTTTTT.

As DNA, the CDR3 is TGTGCCAGTAGTATTATCCCCAGGGGAGGGATCAATCAGCCCCAGCATTTT. This sequence encodes CASSIIPRGGINQPQHF. The chain uses TRBV19 and TRBJ1-5, with D tentatively TRBD1 (6 bases). V was pared by 3 bases and J by 3 bases, with 18 bases between. Germline loops: CDR1 LNHDA, CDR2 SQIVND (reference sequence). The CDR3 is 17 residues long.

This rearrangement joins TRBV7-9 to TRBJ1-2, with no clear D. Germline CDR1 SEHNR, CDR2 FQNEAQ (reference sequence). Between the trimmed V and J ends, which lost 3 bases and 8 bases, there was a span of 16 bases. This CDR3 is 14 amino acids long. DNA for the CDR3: TGTGCCAGCAGCTTTGGTGGAGGGTCGGACGGCTACACCTTC. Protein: CASSFGGGSDGYTF.

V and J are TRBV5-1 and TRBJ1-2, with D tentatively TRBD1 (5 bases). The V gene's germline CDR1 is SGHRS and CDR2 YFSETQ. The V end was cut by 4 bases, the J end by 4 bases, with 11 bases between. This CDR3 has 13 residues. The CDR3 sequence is CASSPTETYGYTF. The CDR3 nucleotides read TGCGCCAGCAGCCCGACAGAAACCTATGGCTACACCTTC. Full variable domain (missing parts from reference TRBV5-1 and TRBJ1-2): KAGVTQTPRYLIKTRGQQVTLSCSPISGHRSVSWYQQTPGQGLQFLFEYFSETQRNKGNFPGRFSGRQFSNSRSEMNVSTLELGDSALYLCASSPTETYGYTFGSGTRLTVV.

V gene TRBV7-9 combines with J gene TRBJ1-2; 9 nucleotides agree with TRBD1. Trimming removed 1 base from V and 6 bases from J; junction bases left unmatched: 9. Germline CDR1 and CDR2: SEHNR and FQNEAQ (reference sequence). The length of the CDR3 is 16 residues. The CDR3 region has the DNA TGTGCCAGCAGCTTAGACCTACAGGACAGGGGTAATGGCTACACCTTC. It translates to CASSLDLQDRGNGYTF.

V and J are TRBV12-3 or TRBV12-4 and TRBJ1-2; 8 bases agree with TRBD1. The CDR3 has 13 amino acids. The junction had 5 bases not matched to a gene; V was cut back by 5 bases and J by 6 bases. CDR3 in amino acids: CASSRRGQDGYTF. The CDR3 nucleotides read TGTGCCAGCAGTCGCAGGGGGCAGGATGGCTACACCTTC.

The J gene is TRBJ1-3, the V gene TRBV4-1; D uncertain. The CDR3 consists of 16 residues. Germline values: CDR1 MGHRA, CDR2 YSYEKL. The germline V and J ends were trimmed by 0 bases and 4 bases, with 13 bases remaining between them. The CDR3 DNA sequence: TGCGCCAGCAGCCAAGATATTGGAACGGGGGGAAACACCATATATTTT. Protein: CASSQDIGTGGNTIYF.

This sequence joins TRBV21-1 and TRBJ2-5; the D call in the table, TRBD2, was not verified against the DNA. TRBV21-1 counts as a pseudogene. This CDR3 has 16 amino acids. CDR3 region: CASSSTSGDPQETQYF. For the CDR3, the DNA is TGTGCCAGCAGCTCCACTAGCGGGGATCCCCAAGAGACCCAGTACTTC.

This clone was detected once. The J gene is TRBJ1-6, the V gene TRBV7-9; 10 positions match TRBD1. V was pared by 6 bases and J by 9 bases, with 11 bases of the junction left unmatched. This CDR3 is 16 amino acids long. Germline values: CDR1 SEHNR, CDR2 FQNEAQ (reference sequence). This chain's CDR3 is CASSERGTGAFSPLHF. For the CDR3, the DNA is TGTGCCAGCAGTGAACGGGGGACAGGGGCTTTTTCACCCCTCCACTTT.

The CDR3 nucleotides are TGTGCCAGCACGCAGGGTTCCGGGGCCAACGTCCTGACTTTC. It codes for CASTQGSGANVLTF. V is TRBV2 and J is TRBJ2-6, with a weak D call TRBD1 (5 bases). CDR1 and CDR2 from the germline V gene are SNHLY and FYNNEI. Trimming stripped 7 bases from V and 4 bases from J, with 11 bases between. The CDR3 extends over 14 amino acids.